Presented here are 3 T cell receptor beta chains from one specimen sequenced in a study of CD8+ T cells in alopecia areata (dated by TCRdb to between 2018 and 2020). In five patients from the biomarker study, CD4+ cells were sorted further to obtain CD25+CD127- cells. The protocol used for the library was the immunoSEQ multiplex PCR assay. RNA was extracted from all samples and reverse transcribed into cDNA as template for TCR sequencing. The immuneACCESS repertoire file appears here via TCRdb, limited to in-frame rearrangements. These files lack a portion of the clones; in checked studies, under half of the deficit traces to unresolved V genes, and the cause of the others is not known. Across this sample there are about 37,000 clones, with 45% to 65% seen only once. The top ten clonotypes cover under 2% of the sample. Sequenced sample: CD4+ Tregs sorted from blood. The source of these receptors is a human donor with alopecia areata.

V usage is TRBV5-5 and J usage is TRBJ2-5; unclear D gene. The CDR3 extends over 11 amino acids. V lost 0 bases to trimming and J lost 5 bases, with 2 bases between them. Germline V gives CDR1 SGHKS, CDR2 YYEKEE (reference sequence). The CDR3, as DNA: TGTGCCAGCAGCTTGGAGGAGACCCAGTACTTC. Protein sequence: CASSLEETQYF.

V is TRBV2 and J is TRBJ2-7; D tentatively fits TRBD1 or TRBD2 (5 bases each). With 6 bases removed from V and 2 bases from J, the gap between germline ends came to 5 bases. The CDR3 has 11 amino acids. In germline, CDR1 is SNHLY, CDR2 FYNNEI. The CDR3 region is CASRGPYEQYF. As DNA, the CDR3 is TGTGCCAGCAGGGGACCCTACGAGCAGTACTTC.

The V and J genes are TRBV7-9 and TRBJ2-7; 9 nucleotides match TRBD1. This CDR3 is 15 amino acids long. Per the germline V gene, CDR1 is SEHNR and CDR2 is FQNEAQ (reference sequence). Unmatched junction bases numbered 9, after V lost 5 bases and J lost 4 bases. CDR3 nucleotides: TGTGCCAGCAGCGTAACAGGGGGCAGGGGTTACGAGCAGTACTTC. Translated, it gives CASSVTGGRGYEQYF.